A single sample is the source of the 17 T cell receptor beta chains below, sequenced in a study of T cells in Graves' hyperthyroidism and ophthalmopathy. Amplified TCR beta CDR3 regions came from RNA transcripts. The HTBI primer set served for first-round RT-PCR of the TCR CDR3. One entry per CDR3 protein, called by TCRdb with MiXCR from the multiplex PCR reads. Here the sample spans around 500,000 distinct CDR3 sequences, roughly 15% being singletons. Sequencing was carried out using blood. The origin of the receptors is a woman aged 30 to 39 with Graves' ophthalmopathy.

This clonotype was counted many times. The rearrangement uses TRBV18 and TRBJ2-1; 11 bases fit TRBD2. Germline CDR1 and CDR2: KGHSH and LQKENI. Trimming removed 2 bases from V and 6 bases from J; junction bases left unmatched: 3. The CDR3 consists of 15 residues. CDR3 amino acids: CASSPGSGRANEQFF. The DNA of the CDR3 is TGTGCCAGCTCACCAGGTAGCGGGAGGGCCAATGAGCAGTTCTTC.

This chain connects TRBV6-1 to TRBJ2-7; 8 bases map to TRBD2. The V gene end was trimmed by 5 bases and the J gene end by 5 bases; junction bases not matched to a gene: 11. This CDR3 is built from 15 residues. The germline CDR1 and CDR2 sequences are MNHNS and SASEGT. CDR3 amino acids: CASSNGLAKSHEQYF. CDR3 DNA: TGTGCCAGCAGTAATGGACTAGCCAAATCCCACGAGCAGTACTTC.

This clonotype has more than one count but fewer than ten. The chain joins TRBV30 to TRBJ1-5, with D possibly TRBD1 on 6 matching bases. Trimming removed 1 base at V and 7 bases at J, with 11 bases between. In germline, CDR1 is GTSNPN, CDR2 SVGIG (reference sequence). This CDR3 comprises 13 residues. The CDR3 reads CAWSGGGGQPQHF. In DNA, the CDR3 is TGTGCCTGGAGTGGTGGGGGCGGGCAGCCCCAGCATTTT.

This clonotype showed up many times. The rearrangement links TRBV6-5 to TRBJ2-7; D remains unclear. V was pared by 0 bases and J by 0 bases, with 6 bases between. CDR1 and CDR2 (germline): MNHEY, SVGAGI. The CDR3 spans 14 residues. CDR3 protein: CASSYSKFSYEQYF. The DNA of the CDR3 is TGTGCCAGCAGTTACTCGAAATTCTCCTACGAGCAGTACTTC.

This clonotype has a handful of counts. The chain employs TRBV28 and TRBJ2-2, with a tentative D call TRBD2 (5 bases). The germline gives CDR1 MDHEN, CDR2 SYDVKM. The CDR3 is 14 amino acids. With 6 bases removed from V and 4 bases from J, the gap between germline ends came to 12 bases. The CDR3 spells CASRPGRGTGELFF. DNA of the CDR3: TGTGCCAGCAGGCCAGGACGGGGCACCGGGGAGCTGTTTTTT.

The CDR3, as DNA: TGTGCCAGCACCTTGGGGGGACATGAGACCCAGTACTTC. Translated, it gives CASTLGGHETQYF. The chain combines TRBV12-3 or TRBV12-4 with TRBJ2-5; D is possibly TRBD1 or TRBD2 (6 bases each). Trimming removed 7 bases from V and 5 bases from J, with 14 bases in between. The CDR3 covers 13 residues.

This clonotype appeared many times. The chain combines TRBV30 with TRBJ1-1, with 11 bases identical to TRBD1. This CDR3 is 15 amino acids long. Per germline, CDR1 GTSNPN and CDR2 SVGIG (reference sequence). V lost 2 bases, J lost 3 bases, and 5 bases stayed unmatched. The CDR3 DNA reads as TGTGCCTGGAGTCGGTTGGGACAGGGGGACACTGAAGCTTTCTTT. This sequence encodes CAWSRLGQGDTEAFF.

The sample holds many counts of this clonotype. This chain links TRBV30 with TRBJ2-1; 8 positions agree with TRBD2. The germline gives CDR1 GTSNPN, CDR2 SVGIG (reference sequence). V lost 3 bases to trimming and J lost 0 bases; unmatched junction nucleotides: 1. This CDR3 is built from 14 residues. CDR3 bases: TGTGCCTGGAGAGGGACTAGCTCCTACAATGAGCAGTTCTTC. This encodes CAWRGTSSYNEQFF. Together with reference TRBV30 and TRBJ2-1, the CDR3 gives the full variable domain: SQTIHQWPATLVQPVGSPLSLECTVEGTSNPNLYWYRQAAGRGLQLLFYSVGIGQISSEVPQNLSASRPQDRQFILSSKKLLLSDSGFYLCAWRGTSSYNEQFFGPGTRLTVL.

In its sample, this clonotype was seen a few times. The chain employs TRBV19 and TRBJ2-3, with 7 bases lining up with TRBD2. The V gene's germline CDR1 is LNHDA and CDR2 SQIVND (reference sequence). This CDR3 contains 15 residues. The ends lost 3 bases at V and 2 bases at J; junction bases unmatched: 5. The CDR3 is CASSIWEGSTDTQYF. In DNA form, the CDR3 reads TGTGCCAGTAGTATTTGGGAGGGTTCCACAGATACGCAGTATTTT.

A few counts support this clonotype. CDR3 sequence reads: CAWSGTGQGYGYTF. CDR3 nucleotide sequence: TGTGCCTGGAGTGGGACGGGACAGGGGTATGGCTACACCTTC. This chain joins TRBV30 and TRBJ1-2, with TRBD1 matching over 10 bases. This CDR3 contains 14 residues. Per germline, CDR1 GTSNPN and CDR2 SVGIG (reference sequence). V shed 1 base and J 5 bases; nucleotides not matched to a gene: 4. Full variable domain (outside the CDR3, taken from reference TRBV30 and TRBJ1-2): SQTIHQWPATLVQPVGSPLSLECTVEGTSNPNLYWYRQAAGRGLQLLFYSVGIGQISSEVPQNLSASRPQDRQFILSSKKLLLSDSGFYLCAWSGTGQGYGYTFGSGTRLTVV.

This clonotype was observed at least ten times. The chain combines TRBV5-1 with TRBJ2-7; possibly TRBD2 for D (6 bases). The CDR3 sequence is 15 residues long. Looked up from germline, CDR1 is SGHRS and CDR2 is YFSETQ. The germline V and J ends were trimmed by 1 base and 2 bases, with 13 bases remaining between them. The CDR3 region has the DNA TGCGCCAGCAGCTTGAATGTTGGGGAGGCCTACGAGCAGTACTTC. Amino acid sequence: CASSLNVGEAYEQYF.

This clonotype turned up a few times. The chain has TRBV6-1 and TRBJ2-3, with D tentatively TRBD2 (5 bases). Germline values: CDR1 MNHNS, CDR2 SASEGT. Trimming removed 5 bases at V and 5 bases at J, with 11 bases between. This CDR3 region has 13 residues. CDR3 loop: CASSPDEGDTQYF. The CDR3 DNA reads as TGTGCCAGCAGTCCCGATGAGGGAGATACGCAGTATTTT.

This clonotype was found many times. The junction does not match germline at one end; this may be a read error. The V call is TRBV3-1, the J call TRBJ2-2, with 8 positions matching TRBD1. Germline loops: CDR1 LGHDT, CDR2 YNNKEL (reference sequence). This CDR3 is 12 amino acids long. This CDR3 is CASSLRTGMALF. For the CDR3, the DNA is TGTGCCAGCAGCCTGAGGACAGGGATGGCCCTTTTT.

This clonotype has a handful of counts. The chain has TRBV6-5 and TRBJ2-5; D might be TRBD2 (6 bases). Germline V gene sequence: CDR1 MNHEY, CDR2 SVGAGI. Trimming took 0 bases from V and 5 from J, leaving 13 bases between them. The CDR3 sequence is 15 residues long. CDR3 loop: CASSYSTGGLETQYF. In DNA, the CDR3 is TGTGCCAGCAGTTACTCGACTGGAGGGCTGGAGACCCAGTACTTC.

The chain couples TRBV29-1 to TRBJ1-1; possible D gene TRBD1, 5 bases. This CDR3 comprises 14 residues. CDR1 is SQVTM and CDR2 is ANQGSEA in the germline V gene. Trimming removed 3 bases from V and 2 bases from J, with 13 bases in between. The CDR3 region has the DNA TGCAGCGTTGAGATTGGGGGGAGTAACACTGAAGCTTTCTTT. Translation: CSVEIGGSNTEAFF.

This clonotype has a handful of counts. The chain uses TRBV7-9 and TRBJ2-1, with D maybe TRBD2 (5 bases). Germline CDR1 reads SEHNR; CDR2 reads FQNEAQ (reference sequence). The CDR3 extends over 12 amino acids. The V end lost 1 base, the J end lost 12 bases, and 10 bases lay between the germline ends. Written as DNA, the CDR3 is TGTGCCAGCAGCTTAGGTTGGGGAGTGCAGTTCTTC. It codes for CASSLGWGVQFF.

This chain links TRBV20-1 with TRBJ2-1, with 13 bases aligning to TRBD2. This CDR3 spans 17 amino acids. Germline trimming cut 7 bases from V and 4 bases from J; bases unmatched to any gene: 13. CDR1 DFQATT and CDR2 SNEGSKA come from the germline V gene (reference sequence). The chain's CDR3 is CSGTPGLAGRLYNEQFF. CDR3 nucleotides: TGCAGTGGAACCCCGGGACTAGCGGGACGTCTTTACAATGAGCAGTTCTTC.